This TCR beta chain was sequenced in a study of T cells after yellow fever vaccination. TCRdb analysed the 5' RACE reads with MiXCR anew, one entry per CDR3 protein. This table holds 450,000 to 550,000 distinct CDR3 sequences, 21% found once. Trimming took 5 bases from V and 7 from J, leaving 14 bases between them. The CDR3 loop spans 13 amino acids. Germline loops: CDR1 SGHTA, CDR2 FQGTGA. The specimen was PBMCs, collected about 20 days after the first yellow fever vaccination. The chain couples TRBV7-3 to TRBJ2-5, with D perhaps matching TRBD2 (6 bases). This TCR derives from a man aged 18 to 30 who received the YFV17D yellow fever vaccine. The CDR3 region is CASSAGTQGTQYF. The CDR3, as DNA: TGTGCCAGCAGCGCGGGGACCCAGGGGACCCAGTACTTC.